The 28 T cell receptor beta chains reported below all come from one sample, sequenced in a study of CD8 T cells in ankylosing spondylitis. Findings and caveats of the study: Characteristic of ankylosing spondylitis blood, it appeared, was a TCR beta motif comprising eight highly homologous variants.

TCRdb processed the 5' RACE reads anew with MiXCR; each CDR3 protein has one entry. The sample has under 450,000 distinct CDR3 sequences; under 20% are singletons. Their target antigens are unknown. Specimen: blood, either unsorted or a sorted T cell fraction (not recorded which). Receptor source: a male donor with ankylosing spondylitis.

The chain joins TRBV3-1 to TRBJ2-1; 7 positions agree with TRBD1. CDR3 length: 15 residues. The junction had 14 bases not matched to a gene; V was cut back by 5 bases and J by 10 bases. CDR1 is LGHDT and CDR2 is YNNKEL in the germline V gene (reference sequence). Here the CDR3 DNA reads TGTGCCAGCAGCTACCGACAGGGCAGCGCTAAGGAGCAGTTCTTC. Its protein is CASSYRQGSAKEQFF.

The chain joins TRBV6-2 or TRBV6-3 to TRBJ2-5, with 8 positions matching TRBD1. CDR3 size: 15 residues. CDR1 and CDR2 from the germline V gene are MNHEY and SVGEGT. Trimming cost V 0 bases and J 4 bases; bases outside gene matches: 4. The CDR3 DNA reads TGTGCCAGCAGTTACTCGGACAGGGTAGGAGAGACCCAGTACTTC. It is translated as CASSYSDRVGETQYF.

In this sample, this clonotype turned up a few times. The chain has TRBV5-5 and TRBJ2-1; the match to TRBD2 covers 8 bases. CDR1 and CDR2 (germline): SGHKS, YYEKEE (reference sequence). V lost 4 bases, J lost 10 bases, and 13 bases stayed unmatched. This CDR3 region has 15 residues. The CDR3 spells CASSPGLATKGEQFF. CDR3 coding DNA: TGTGCCAGCAGCCCTGGACTAGCAACAAAAGGGGAGCAGTTCTTC.

This chain connects TRBV12-3 or TRBV12-4 to TRBJ1-5, with D unresolved. V gave up 7 bases and J gave up 3 bases, with 10 bases separating them. There are 13 residues in the CDR3. The CDR3 sequence: CASNSGFNQPQHF. The DNA for the CDR3 is TGTGCCAGCAACAGCGGGTTCAATCAGCCCCAGCATTTT.

This clonotype has a count of ten or more. This rearrangement joins TRBV29-1 to TRBJ2-7, with 10 bases identical to TRBD2. J gave up 0 bases and V 0 bases, and 5 bases lay outside the gene matches. The CDR3 contains 16 residues. The germline V gene has CDR1 SQVTM and CDR2 ANQGSEA. The CDR3 loop is CSVEDTLAGVSYEQYF. The CDR3 coding sequence is TGCAGCGTTGAAGATACGCTAGCGGGGGTCTCCTACGAGCAGTACTTC.

This clonotype was seen ten or more times. The chain couples TRBV5-1 to TRBJ2-5; D is undetermined. The CDR3 is 14 residues long. Between the trimmed V and J ends, which lost 5 bases and 5 bases, there was a span of 16 bases. Germline V lookup: CDR1 SGHRS, CDR2 YFSETQ. In DNA form, the CDR3 reads TGCGCCAGCAGTTCCCCGGTGGGTCCCGAGACCCAGTACTTC. It specifies CASSSPVGPETQYF.

This clonotype was found a few times. This chain joins TRBV29-1 and TRBJ2-3; 10 positions agree with TRBD2. The V and J ends lost 4 bases and 8 bases, in that order; junction bases with no gene match: 9. Looked up from germline, CDR1 is SQVTM and CDR2 is ANQGSEA. The CDR3 contains 14 residues. The CDR3 DNA reads as TGCAGCGTTGCGGCTAGCGGGGGTCTAGTTACGCAGTATTTT. Translating gives CSVAASGGLVTQYF.

The sample holds many counts of this clonotype. The chain links TRBV29-1 to TRBJ1-5, with D tentatively TRBD1 (5 bases). This CDR3 has 13 amino acids. Germline V gene data show CDR1 as SQVTM and CDR2 as ANQGSEA. V was trimmed by 6 bases and J by 3 bases, leaving 12 bases between them. CDR3 sequence reads: CSVGGDFNQPQHF. DNA of the CDR3: TGCAGCGTGGGGGGGGATTTCAATCAGCCCCAGCATTTT.

J is TRBJ2-1 and V is TRBV5-1, with 9 bases aligning to TRBD2. This CDR3 has 15 residues. J was trimmed by 5 bases and V by 4 bases; bases with no gene match: 7. Germline CDR1 reads SGHRS; CDR2 reads YFSETQ. The CDR3 region is CASSKLAGPDNEQFF. The CDR3 DNA follows: TGCGCCAGCAGCAAACTAGCGGGTCCGGACAATGAGCAGTTCTTC.

This clonotype was detected a few times. The rearrangement uses TRBV5-1 and TRBJ2-7, with no clear D. CDR3 length: 15 amino acids. Germline lookup yields CDR1 SGHRS and CDR2 YFSETQ. Trimming removed 4 bases at V and 2 bases at J, with 16 bases between. CDR3 DNA sequence: TGCGCCAGCAGCACGTCTTGGGGATCTACCTACGAGCAGTACTTC. This encodes CASSTSWGSTYEQYF.

This clonotype showed up just once. CDR3 in amino acids: CASSFLALVRATRGYTF. For the CDR3, the DNA is TGTGCCAGCAGCTTCCTGGCATTGGTCAGGGCCACAAGGGGCTACACCTTC. J is TRBJ1-2 and V is TRBV7-6; tentatively, D is TRBD1 (5 bases). With 3 bases removed from V and 8 bases from J, the gap between germline ends came to 25 bases. CDR1 is SGHVS, CDR2 FNYEAQ, per germline. The length of the CDR3 is 17 residues.

The chain has TRBV6-1 and TRBJ2-7; 11 nucleotides match TRBD1. Per germline, CDR1 MNHNS and CDR2 SASEGT. This CDR3 contains 16 residues. Losses at the gene ends were 8 bases for V and 0 bases for J; bases not matched to a gene: 9. CDR3 region: CASQPKGQGGSYEQYF. The DNA of the CDR3 is TGTGCCAGCCAGCCGAAGGGACAGGGGGGCTCCTACGAGCAGTACTTC.

The rearrangement uses TRBV7-2 and TRBJ2-7; 9 bases are a match to TRBD2. Germline V lookup: CDR1 SGHTA, CDR2 FQGNSA. Trimming removed 1 base from V and 6 bases from J; junction bases left unmatched: 10. The CDR3 covers 16 residues. CDR3 region: CASSLGLAGDRIEQYF. The CDR3 DNA reads as TGTGCCAGCAGCTTAGGGTTAGCGGGAGACCGAATCGAGCAGTACTTC.

This clonotype was observed a handful of times. The V gene is TRBV15, the J gene TRBJ2-7; tentatively, D is TRBD1 (6 bases). The CDR3 runs to 13 residues. CDR1 is LNHNV and CDR2 is YYDKDF in the germline V gene (reference sequence). V was cut by 0 bases and J by 4 bases, with 7 bases left in between. The CDR3 loop is CATSREQGYEQYF. DNA of the CDR3: TGTGCCACCAGCAGAGAACAGGGTTACGAGCAGTACTTC.

This clonotype was seen a handful of times. The rearrangement uses TRBV2 and TRBJ2-7; D uncertain. V lost 0 bases, J lost 0 bases, and 12 bases lay in between. Germline V gene data show CDR1 as SNHLY and CDR2 as FYNNEI. The CDR3 contains 16 residues. For the CDR3, the DNA is TGTGCCAGCAGTGAAGCGTCGTGGGATAACTCCTACGAGCAGTACTTC. Translating it yields CASSEASWDNSYEQYF.

The V and J genes are TRBV5-1 and TRBJ2-2; D may be TRBD1 (6 bases). CDR1 and CDR2 (germline): SGHRS, YFSETQ. Trimming took off 2 bases at V and 6 bases at J, with 8 bases between the two ends. The CDR3 is 13 residues long. CDR3 amino acids: CASSFSGAGELFF. Here the CDR3 DNA reads TGCGCCAGCAGCTTCTCAGGGGCCGGGGAGCTGTTTTTT.

The rearrangement joins TRBV6-5 to TRBJ1-1; the match to TRBD1 covers 8 bases. CDR1 and CDR2 (germline): MNHEY, SVGAGI. The ends lost 5 bases at V and 2 bases at J; junction bases unmatched: 10. The CDR3 runs to 16 residues. CDR3 loop: CASSHRQGRGNTEAFF. CDR3 DNA sequence: TGTGCCAGCAGTCACCGACAGGGGAGGGGAAACACTGAAGCTTTCTTT.

Many counts were recorded for this clonotype. CDR3 loop: CASSPIWTAMNTEAFF. Here the CDR3 DNA reads TGCGCCAGCAGTCCTATATGGACGGCGATGAACACTGAAGCTTTCTTT. The gene calls are TRBV5-1 and TRBJ1-1; no reliable D call. Germline V gene lookup returns CDR1 SGHRS and CDR2 YFSETQ. Trimming cost V 5 bases and J 0 bases, with 17 bases left between them. The CDR3 loop spans 16 amino acids.

The gene calls are TRBV27 and TRBJ1-2; D not resolved. This CDR3 comprises 13 residues. V lost 10 bases, J lost 4 bases, and 16 bases lay in between. Germline CDR1 and CDR2: MNHEY and SMNVEV (reference sequence). CDR3 coding DNA: TGTGCCACTACACCCTCGAGGCCCTATGGCTACACCTTC. It translates to CATTPSRPYGYTF.

This clonotype was observed a few times. The chain employs TRBV12-3 or TRBV12-4 and TRBJ1-3; maybe TRBD1 (5 bases). The CDR3 extends over 17 amino acids. V lost 4 bases to trimming and J lost 0 bases, with 16 bases between them. The CDR3 nucleotides read TGTGCCAGCAGTTCCACCCGAGGGGAGGTCTCTGGAAACACCATATATTTT. The encoded protein is CASSSTRGEVSGNTIYF.

The table lists this clonotype with a few counts. This sequence joins TRBV7-8 and TRBJ1-5; D perhaps matches TRBD1 (6 bases). CDR1 SGHVS and CDR2 FQNEAQ come from the germline V gene. V gave up 1 base and J gave up 3 bases, with 7 bases separating them. The CDR3 length is 14 residues. In DNA form, the CDR3 reads TGTGCCAGCAGCTTAGGACAGGACAATCAGCCCCAGCATTTT. It translates to CASSLGQDNQPQHF.

This clonotype appeared many times. CDR3 in amino acids: CASSLQGGPEAFF. CDR3 nucleotides: TGCGCCAGCAGCCTACAGGGTGGCCCTGAAGCTTTCTTT. The chain is built from TRBV5-1 and TRBJ1-1; D is possibly TRBD1 (6 bases). The CDR3 contains 13 residues. CDR1 and CDR2 from the germline V gene are SGHRS and YFSETQ. V was clipped by 4 bases and J by 6 bases, with 13 bases between them.

This clonotype has only a few counts. The chain joins TRBV5-1 to TRBJ2-3, with 9 bases fitting TRBD2. Germline lookup yields CDR1 SGHRS and CDR2 YFSETQ. CDR3 length: 14 residues. The V and J ends lost 8 bases and 1 base, in that order; junction bases with no gene match: 5. The CDR3 DNA reads as TGCGCCAGTAAGCGGGAGGTGGGCACAGATACGCAGTATTTT. Translation gives CASKREVGTDTQYF.

The CDR3 loop is CASSLGGRIIQETQYF. The CDR3 nucleotides are TGCGCCAGCAGCTTGGGTGGCAGGATCATCCAAGAGACCCAGTACTTC. The V and J genes are TRBV5-1 and TRBJ2-5; D gene unclear. The ends were cut back, 0 bases at V and 1 base at J, with 13 bases in the middle. The CDR3 runs 16 residues. Germline loops: CDR1 SGHRS, CDR2 YFSETQ.

This rearrangement joins TRBV20-1 to TRBJ1-1; the D gene is possibly TRBD1 (5 bases). With 0 bases removed from V and 5 bases from J, the gap between germline ends came to 16 bases. The CDR3 extends over 15 amino acids. Germline assignment: CDR1 DFQATT and CDR2 SNEGSKA (reference sequence). The CDR3, as DNA: TGCAGTGCTAGAGATAGGGGACCTAGAGGGACTGAAGCTTTCTTT. Protein product: CSARDRGPRGTEAFF.

This clonotype was observed a few times. The V call is TRBV20-1, the J call TRBJ2-4, with 11 bases lining up with TRBD2. The CDR3 length is 14 residues. CDR1 DFQATT and CDR2 SNEGSKA come from the germline V gene (reference sequence). The junction had 6 bases not matched to a gene; V was cut back by 1 base and J by 10 bases. The CDR3 DNA sequence: TGCAGTGCTAGAGCTCTCGGGACTAGCGGAATTCAGTACTTC. It is translated as CSARALGTSGIQYF.

V usage is TRBV7-9 and J usage is TRBJ1-1, with D hard to call. The V end was cut by 2 bases, the J end by 1 base, with 8 bases between. CDR1 and CDR2 (germline): SEHNR, FQNEAQ (reference sequence). This CDR3 has 14 residues. CDR3 region: CASSLTTANTEAFF. The CDR3 bases are TGTGCCAGCAGCTTAACCACAGCGAACACTGAAGCTTTCTTT.

This clonotype was seen only a few times. The chain links TRBV5-8 to TRBJ1-1, with 7 nucleotides matching TRBD1. This CDR3 is 15 amino acids long. Germline V gene lookup returns CDR1 SGHTS and CDR2 YDEGEE. Trimming cost V 4 bases and J 1 base; bases outside gene matches: 7. CDR3 DNA sequence: TGTGCCAGCAGCAGGGGACAGCCCGGGAACACTGAAGCTTTCTTT. Protein sequence: CASSRGQPGNTEAFF. Based on the CDR3 plus reference TRBV5-8 and TRBJ1-1, the full variable domain is EAGVTQSPTHLIKTRGQQATLRCSPISGHTSVYWYQQALGLGLQFLLWYDEGEERNRGNFPPRFSGRQFPNYSSELNVNALELEDSALYLCASSRGQPGNTEAFFGQGTRLTVV.